Included here is one T cell receptor beta chain sequence, with context. The antigen is unknown. The data were taken from a study of shared clonotypes between healthy human individuals. Clones were sequenced by immunoSEQ multiplex PCR, and TCRdb holds only the in-frame ones, with some missing. This table holds over 2 million clones, approximately 94% found once. Naive CD8 cells were CD45RO-negative, positively selected for CCR7, excluding terminally differentiated effector memory CD45RA+ cells. Donors were healthy HIV-negative adults without recently reported acute infections or vaccinations. Germline CDR1 MNHNS, CDR2 SASEGT. The CDR3 consists of 15 residues. V was pared by 4 bases and J by 4 bases, with 14 bases between. General study points: Compared with memory subsets, naive subsets generally had larger estimated richness.

The sequence derives from a young man in good health. V and J are TRBV6-1 and TRBJ1-5, with D unclear. The sample taken for sequencing was naive CD8+ T cells sorted from blood. This CDR3 is CASSVVEGPNQPQHF. The CDR3 DNA follows: TGTGCCAGCAGTGTGGTTGAGGGCCCAAATCAGCCCCAGCATTTT.